These 11 T cell receptor beta chains were all obtained from the same sample, sequenced in a study of blood T cell repertoires in COVID-19. Some clones are missing from TCRdb's copy, which holds only in-frame ones; the method was immunoSEQ multiplex PCR. Of under 350,000 clones in the sample, approximately 86% were seen once. Material: peripheral blood. Receptors were obtained from a man aged 18-30 years with active or convalescent COVID-19.

This clone has more than one count but fewer than ten. The V gene is TRBV2, the J gene TRBJ1-2, with 7 positions matching TRBD1. CDR1 is SNHLY, CDR2 FYNNEI, per germline. This CDR3 has 13 residues. V dropped 5 bases and J dropped 5; count of bases not matched to a gene: 5. The CDR3 region is CASSMGQLYGYTF. The CDR3 bases are TGTGCCAGCAGTATGGGACAGTTATATGGCTACACCTTC.

This clone has a single count. The chain uses TRBV12-3 or TRBV12-4 and TRBJ2-1; no definite D call. V was pared by 6 bases and J by 4 bases, with 10 bases between. The CDR3 loop spans 13 amino acids. The CDR3 bases are TGTGCCAGCAGAATCGCCCAGTACAATGAGCAGTTCTTC. Its translation: CASRIAQYNEQFF.

The genes are TRBV4-1 and TRBJ2-6; D uncertain. The V end lost 8 bases, the J end lost 2 bases, and 10 bases lay between the germline ends. Looked up from germline, CDR1 is MGHRA and CDR2 is YSYEKL. There are 14 residues in the CDR3. This CDR3 reads CASAGQAGANVLTF. In DNA form, the CDR3 reads TGCGCCAGCGCAGGTCAAGCTGGGGCCAACGTCCTGACTTTC.

For the CDR3, the DNA is TGCAGCGTTGTACAGCGGGGGGGTACTGCCTACGAGCAGTACTTC. Translating it yields CSVVQRGGTAYEQYF. The chain has TRBV29-1 and TRBJ2-7; 10 bases are a match to TRBD2. CDR3 length: 15 amino acids. With 4 bases clipped from V and 2 bases from J, the junction kept 8 bases outside the gene matches. Germline lookup yields CDR1 SQVTM and CDR2 ANQGSEA.

The genes are TRBV7-9 and TRBJ2-7; 7 nucleotides line up with TRBD1. J was trimmed by 2 bases and V by 5 bases; bases with no gene match: 12. The CDR3 runs to 16 residues. Germline V gene lookup returns CDR1 SEHNR and CDR2 FQNEAQ (reference sequence). Written as DNA, the CDR3 is TGTGCCAGCAGCGGTCAGGGGGTCACGACGACCTACGAGCAGTACTTC. This gives the protein CASSGQGVTTTYEQYF.

This chain uses TRBV7-2 with TRBJ2-3, with 11 nucleotides matching TRBD2. J was trimmed by 3 bases and V by 4 bases; bases with no gene match: 3. Germline CDR1 SGHTA, CDR2 FQGNSA. The CDR3 covers 15 residues. CDR3 sequence: CASSYLAGGTDTQYF. Written as DNA, the CDR3 is TGTGCCAGCAGCTACCTAGCGGGGGGAACAGATACGCAGTATTTT.

This chain links TRBV29-1 with TRBJ1-2; 8 bases align to TRBD1. From germline, CDR1 is SQVTM and CDR2 ANQGSEA. The junction had 20 bases not matched to a gene; V was cut back by 6 bases and J by 8 bases. The CDR3 contains 16 residues. In DNA, the CDR3 is TGCAGCGTCCCTTCGAGACAGGGGTCGGCGACGAAAGGCTACACCTTC. This codes for CSVPSRQGSATKGYTF. Looking up the rest from reference TRBV29-1 and TRBJ1-2 gives the full variable domain: SAVISQKPSRDICQRGTSLTIQCQVDSQVTMMFWYRQQPGQSLTLIATANQGSEATYESGFVIDKFPISRPNLTFSTLTVSNMSPEDSSIYLCSVPSRQGSATKGYTFGSGTRLTVV.

The chain couples TRBV12-5 to TRBJ2-3; D gene ambiguous. In germline, CDR1 is LGHNT, CDR2 FRNRAP. This CDR3 has 11 amino acids. V dropped 3 bases and J dropped 6 bases, with 4 bases sitting between them. The CDR3 loop reads CASGLSDTQYF. CDR3 sequence (DNA): TGTGCTAGTGGTTTATCGGATACGCAGTATTTT.

The rearrangement links TRBV5-5 to TRBJ2-7; possibly TRBD1 for D (6 bases). CDR3 size: 13 residues. V lost 7 bases to trimming and J lost 5 bases, with 16 bases between them. The germline gives CDR1 SGHKS, CDR2 YYEKEE (reference sequence). In nucleotides, the CDR3 is TGTGCCAGCGGCCCACCAGGGGCCCACGAGCAGTACTTC. Translated, it gives CASGPPGAHEQYF.

This chain connects TRBV9 to TRBJ2-6, with 10 positions matching TRBD1. J lost 2 bases, V lost 2 bases, and 1 base had no gene match. The CDR3 runs 16 residues. CDR1 is SGDLS, CDR2 YYNGEE, per germline. CDR3 amino acids: CASSVDRGPGANVLTF. The CDR3 DNA reads TGTGCCAGCAGCGTCGACAGGGGGCCTGGGGCCAACGTCCTGACTTTC.

This rearrangement joins TRBV24-1 to TRBJ1-1; D call uncertain. CDR1 and CDR2 (germline): KGHDR, SFDVKD. V shed 7 bases and J shed 7 bases, with 9 bases lying between them. The CDR3 covers 11 residues. The CDR3 sequence is CATRSGREAFF. CDR3 bases: TGTGCCACCAGGAGCGGTCGTGAAGCTTTCTTT.